This TCR beta chain was observed in a study of blood T cell repertoires in COVID-19. Study background: Sample material is recorded as cDNA or gDNA derived from T cells, B-cell-depleted T cells, or PBMCs.

Produced via immunoSEQ multiplex PCR; TCRdb's table is partial and in-frame only. In the table there are over 100,000 clones, around 73% of which are singletons. CDR1 is KGHDR, CDR2 SFDVKD, per germline. Trimming removed 2 bases from V and 2 bases from J, with 9 bases in between. The CDR3 contains 15 residues. The chain carries TRBV24-1 and TRBJ2-4; D perhaps matches TRBD1 (5 bases). Sequencing was carried out using peripheral blood. The clonotype comes from a man in his fifties or sixties with active or convalescent COVID-19. The CDR3 spells CATSDSRVPKNIQYF. In nucleotides, the CDR3 is TGTGCCACCAGTGATTCCAGGGTCCCCAAAAACATTCAGTACTTC.